Following are 21 T cell receptor beta chains from one sample sequenced in a study of T cell changes during pregnancy in multiple sclerosis. TCRdb's table, derived via immunoSEQ multiplex PCR, lists solely in-frame clones and lacks some. The top ten hold more than 0.45% of the sample, which has roughly 76,000 clones, around nine tenths seen once. Sample: CD4+ T cells from peripheral blood mononuclear cells, taken in the second trimester of pregnancy. These receptors all stem from a female donor with multiple sclerosis, enrolled in a pregnancy study.

The CDR3 DNA reads TGTGCCAGCAGCATCTCGGGGGGTCGACAGGATACGCAGTATTTT. This translates into CASSISGGRQDTQYF. The chain links TRBV7-3 to TRBJ2-3; 7 positions match TRBD2. The CDR3 contains 15 residues. CDR1 SGHTA and CDR2 FQGTGA come from the germline V gene. V shed 5 bases, J shed 6 bases, and the junction held 11 bases outside the gene matches.

This clone is a singleton in its sample. The genes are TRBV6-1 and TRBJ1-6; D is possibly TRBD1 (5 bases). From germline, CDR1 is MNHNS and CDR2 SASEGT. V lost 5 bases, J lost 7 bases, and 6 bases lay in between. The CDR3 runs 12 residues. The CDR3 sequence is CASSNRNSPLHF. In DNA, the CDR3 is TGTGCCAGCAGTAACAGGAATTCACCCCTCCACTTT.

The chain uses TRBV11-3 and TRBJ1-1; 9 bases are shared with TRBD1. CDR1 SGHNT and CDR2 YENEEA come from the germline V gene. This CDR3 has 14 amino acids. The trim removed 5 bases at V and 1 base at J, leaving 2 bases unmatched. The CDR3 region has the DNA TGTGCCAGCAGCCCGGGACAGGGGAACACTGAAGCTTTCTTT. As protein: CASSPGQGNTEAFF.

The V and J genes are TRBV7-9 and TRBJ2-2; perhaps TRBD2 as D (6 bases). CDR1 and CDR2 from the germline V gene are SEHNR and FQNEAQ (reference sequence). Trimming took 6 bases from V and 4 from J, leaving 15 bases between them. This CDR3 is 15 amino acids long. CDR3: CASRLTGVGTGELFF. The DNA for the CDR3 is TGTGCCAGCAGGCTAACGGGAGTTGGCACCGGGGAGCTGTTTTTT.

The V gene is TRBV7-8, the J gene TRBJ2-5; TRBD2 matches 7 bases. Germline V gene sequence: CDR1 SGHVS, CDR2 FQNEAQ. Trimming at V came to 2 bases and at J to 5 bases, leaving 11 bases not matched to a gene. The CDR3 has 16 amino acids. CDR3 sequence: CASSLSPRSGAETQYF. CDR3 bases: TGTGCCAGCAGCTTATCTCCGAGGAGCGGGGCTGAGACCCAGTACTTC.

This sequence joins TRBV28 and TRBJ1-2; 7 nucleotides agree with TRBD1. The CDR3 runs to 14 residues. CDR1 MDHEN and CDR2 SYDVKM come from the germline V gene. J gave up 7 bases and V 6 bases, and 11 bases lay outside the gene matches. The CDR3 here is CASRGGGPGGGYTF. The CDR3 DNA sequence: TGTGCCAGCAGAGGAGGGGGCCCCGGGGGTGGCTACACCTTC.

V and J are TRBV19 and TRBJ1-5, with D uncertain. The CDR3 length is 12 residues. V dropped 2 bases and J dropped 4 bases, with 3 bases sitting between them. CDR1 and CDR2 from the germline V gene are LNHDA and SQIVND (reference sequence). The DNA for the CDR3 is TGTGCCAGTAGTATACGTAATCAGCCCCAGCATTTT. The encoded protein is CASSIRNQPQHF.

The chain is built from TRBV7-6 and TRBJ2-3; D is perhaps TRBD2 (5 bases). CDR1 SGHVS and CDR2 FNYEAQ come from the germline V gene. Trimming removed 1 base at V and 4 bases at J, with 6 bases between. The CDR3 runs 13 residues. The CDR3 loop reads CASSLVSADTQYF. The CDR3 DNA reads TGTGCCAGCAGCTTAGTTAGCGCAGATACGCAGTATTTT.

This clone showed up just once. The chain is built from TRBV5-5 and TRBJ1-1; D gene unclear. The V end lost 1 base, the J end lost 4 bases, and 11 bases lay between the germline ends. This CDR3 region has 14 residues. The germline CDR1 and CDR2 sequences are SGHKS and YYEKEE (reference sequence). The DNA for the CDR3 is TGTGCCAGCAGCTTGCGAAACCAGGTCACTGAAGCTTTCTTT. Encoded protein: CASSLRNQVTEAFF.

The V gene is TRBV15, the J gene TRBJ2-5; D is perhaps TRBD2 (6 bases). Germline assignment: CDR1 LNHNV and CDR2 YYDKDF (reference sequence). The CDR3 loop spans 18 amino acids. Trimming stripped 0 bases from V and 0 bases from J, with 17 bases between. The CDR3 region has the DNA TGTGCCACCAGCAGAGATGAGCCGGGACTGGGGTACCAAGAGACCCAGTACTTC. It specifies CATSRDEPGLGYQETQYF.

V usage is TRBV5-4 and J usage is TRBJ1-2, with D possibly matching TRBD1 (6 bases). CDR1 and CDR2 from the germline V gene are SGHNT and YYREEE (reference sequence). The CDR3 sequence is 14 residues long. The V and J ends lost 4 bases and 6 bases respectively, with 16 bases between them. CDR3 DNA sequence: TGTGCCAGCAGCCCGGTAAGGGGGACGGATGGCTACACCTTC. Translating gives CASSPVRGTDGYTF.

The chain combines TRBV2 with TRBJ2-6; 10 bases agree with TRBD1. Germline lookup yields CDR1 SNHLY and CDR2 FYNNEI. V trimming: 6 bases; J trimming: 2 bases; junction bases outside the gene matches: 4. The CDR3 consists of 16 residues. CDR3 amino acids: CASRAGTGAGANVLTF. CDR3 sequence (DNA): TGTGCCAGCAGAGCCGGGACAGGGGCTGGGGCCAACGTCCTGACTTTC.

The V and J genes are TRBV5-5 and TRBJ2-1; D unresolved. The V end was cut by 3 bases, the J end by 4 bases, with 11 bases between. There are 14 residues in the CDR3. The germline V gene encodes CDR1 SGHKS and CDR2 YYEKEE (reference sequence). This CDR3 reads CASSSLTAYNEQFF. The CDR3 coding sequence is TGTGCCAGCAGCTCTCTCACAGCTTACAATGAGCAGTTCTTC. Supplemented by reference TRBV5-5 and TRBJ2-1, the full variable domain reads DAGVTQSPTHLIKTRGQQVTLRCSPISGHKSVSWYQQVLGQGPQFIFQYYEKEERGRGNFPDRFSARQFPNYSSELNVNALLLGDSALYLCASSSLTAYNEQFFGPGTRLTVL.

The rearrangement uses TRBV30 and TRBJ2-7; possibly TRBD1 for D (6 bases). There are 14 residues in the CDR3. The germline V gene has CDR1 GTSNPN and CDR2 SVGIG (reference sequence). The ends were cut back, 0 bases at V and 3 bases at J, with 12 bases in the middle. CDR3 protein: CAWSVFRGFYEQYF. CDR3 coding DNA: TGTGCCTGGAGTGTATTCAGGGGATTCTACGAGCAGTACTTC.

On this clone: The sample has other DNA sequences that encode this CDR3 too. The rearrangement uses TRBV9 and TRBJ2-7, with 8 positions matching TRBD2. J was trimmed by 1 base and V by 2 bases; bases with no gene match: 5. This CDR3 comprises 15 residues. CDR1 and CDR2 from the germline V gene are SGDLS and YYNGEE. DNA for the CDR3: TGTGCCAGCAGCGTTGCGGGAGGCTCATCCTACGAGCAGTACTTC. Translation: CASSVAGGSSYEQYF.

The chain employs TRBV11-2 and TRBJ2-1, with 9 nucleotides matching TRBD2. V trimming: 5 bases; J trimming: 4 bases; junction bases outside the gene matches: 3. This CDR3 comprises 14 residues. Germline V gives CDR1 SGHAT, CDR2 FQNNGV. The CDR3, as DNA: TGTGCCAGCAGCGGGGGACTAGCTTACAATGAGCAGTTCTTC. It specifies CASSGGLAYNEQFF.

In this sample, this clone turned up a few times. The V call is TRBV25-1, the J call TRBJ1-6; possibly TRBD1 for D (6 bases). V gave up 4 bases and J gave up 1 base, with 8 bases separating them. This CDR3 spans 15 amino acids. Germline CDR1 and CDR2: MGHDK and SYGVNS. DNA of the CDR3: TGTGCCAGCAGTGTACAGGGATCCTATAATTCACCCCTCCACTTT. As protein: CASSVQGSYNSPLHF.

This chain links TRBV18 with TRBJ1-3, with 7 bases aligning to TRBD1. CDR3 length: 16 amino acids. Per germline, CDR1 KGHSH and CDR2 LQKENI. Trimming removed 1 base from V and 0 bases from J; junction bases left unmatched: 3. DNA of the CDR3: TGTGCCAGCTCACCACGACAGGGACACTCTGGAAACACCATATATTTT. Its translation is CASSPRQGHSGNTIYF.

This clone was picked up one time. The chain employs TRBV7-2 and TRBJ2-2; perhaps TRBD2 as D (6 bases). V was cut by 5 bases and J by 1 base, with 14 bases left in between. Germline values: CDR1 SGHTA, CDR2 FQGNSA. The CDR3 sequence is 16 residues long. In DNA, the CDR3 is TGTGCCAGCAGCCCATCACGGGGAGGGAACACCGGGGAGCTGTTTTTT. The encoded protein is CASSPSRGGNTGELFF.

The V and J genes are TRBV5-1 and TRBJ2-1; D not resolved. V was cut by 6 bases and J by 8 bases, with 15 bases left in between. The CDR3 is 13 amino acids. Germline V gene lookup returns CDR1 SGHRS and CDR2 YFSETQ. CDR3 coding DNA: TGCGCCAGCACCATCCTAGTTGGCGATGAGCAGTTCTTC. Its protein is CASTILVGDEQFF. Based on the CDR3 plus reference TRBV5-1 and TRBJ2-1, the full variable domain is KAGVTQTPRYLIKTRGQQVTLSCSPISGHRSVSWYQQTPGQGLQFLFEYFSETQRNKGNFPGRFSGRQFSNSRSEMNVSTLELGDSALYLCASTILVGDEQFFGPGTRLTVL.

The chain combines TRBV15 with TRBJ2-3; 8 bases match TRBD2. This CDR3 comprises 16 residues. Germline CDR1 reads LNHNV; CDR2 reads YYDKDF (reference sequence). Trimming cost V 3 bases and J 0 bases; bases outside gene matches: 5. The DNA for the CDR3 is TGTGCCACCAGCAGGGATCCTAGCGGGAGCACAGATACGCAGTATTTT. As protein: CATSRDPSGSTDTQYF.